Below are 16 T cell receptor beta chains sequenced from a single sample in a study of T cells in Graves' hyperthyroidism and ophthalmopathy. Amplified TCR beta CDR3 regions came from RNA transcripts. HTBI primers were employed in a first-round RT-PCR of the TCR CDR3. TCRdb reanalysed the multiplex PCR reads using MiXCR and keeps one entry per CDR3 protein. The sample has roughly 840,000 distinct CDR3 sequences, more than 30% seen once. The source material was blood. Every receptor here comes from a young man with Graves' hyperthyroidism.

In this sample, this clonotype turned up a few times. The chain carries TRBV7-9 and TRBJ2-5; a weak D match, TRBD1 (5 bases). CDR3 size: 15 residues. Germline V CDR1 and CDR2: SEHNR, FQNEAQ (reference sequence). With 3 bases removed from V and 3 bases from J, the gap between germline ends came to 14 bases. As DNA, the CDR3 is TGTGCCAGCAGCTTGACAGCTATAGGGAAAGAGACCCAGTACTTC. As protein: CASSLTAIGKETQYF.

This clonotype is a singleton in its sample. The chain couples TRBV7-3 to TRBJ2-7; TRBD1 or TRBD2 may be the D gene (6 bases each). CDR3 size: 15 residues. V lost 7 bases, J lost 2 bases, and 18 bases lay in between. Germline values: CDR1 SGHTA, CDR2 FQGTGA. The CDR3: CASIKRTEGAYEQYF. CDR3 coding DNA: TGTGCCAGCATTAAAAGGACGGAGGGGGCCTACGAGCAGTACTTC. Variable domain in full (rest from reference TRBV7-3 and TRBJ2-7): GAGVSQTPSNKVTEKGKYVELRCDPISGHTALYWYRQSLGQGPEFLIYFQGTGAADDSGLPNDRFFAVRPEGSVSTLKIQRTERGDSAVYLCASIKRTEGAYEQYFGPGTRLTVT.

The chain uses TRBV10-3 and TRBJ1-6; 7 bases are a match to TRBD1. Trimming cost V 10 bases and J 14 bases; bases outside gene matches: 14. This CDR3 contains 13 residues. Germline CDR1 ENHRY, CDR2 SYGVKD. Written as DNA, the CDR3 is TGTGCCAGCAGGGGACAGTCCGAAAACACCCTCCACTTT. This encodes CASRGQSENTLHF.

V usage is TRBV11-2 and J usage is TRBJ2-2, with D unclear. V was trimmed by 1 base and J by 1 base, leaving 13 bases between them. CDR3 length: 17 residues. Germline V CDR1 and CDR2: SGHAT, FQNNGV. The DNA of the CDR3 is TGTGCCAGCAGCTTAGTCCCGAGGTCGGAGAACACCGGGGAGCTGTTTTTT. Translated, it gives CASSLVPRSENTGELFF. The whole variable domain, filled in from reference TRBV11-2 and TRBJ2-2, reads EAGVAQSPRYKIIEKRQSVAFWCNPISGHATLYWYQQILGQGPKLLIQFQNNGVVDDSQLPKDRFSAERLKGVDSTLKIQPAKLEDSAVYLCASSLVPRSENTGELFFGEGSRLTVL.

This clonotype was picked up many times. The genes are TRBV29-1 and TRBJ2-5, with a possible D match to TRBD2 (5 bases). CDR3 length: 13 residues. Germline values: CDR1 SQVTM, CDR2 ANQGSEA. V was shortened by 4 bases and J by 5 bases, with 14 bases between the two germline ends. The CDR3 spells CSVGPGRGETQYF. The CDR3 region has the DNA TGCAGCGTTGGCCCAGGCCGCGGGGAGACCCAGTACTTC.

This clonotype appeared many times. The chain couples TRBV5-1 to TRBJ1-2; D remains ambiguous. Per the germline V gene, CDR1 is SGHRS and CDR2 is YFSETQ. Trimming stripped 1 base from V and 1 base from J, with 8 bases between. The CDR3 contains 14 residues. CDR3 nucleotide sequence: TGCGCCAGCAGCTTGTCCAGCAATAACTATGGCTACACCTTC. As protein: CASSLSSNNYGYTF.

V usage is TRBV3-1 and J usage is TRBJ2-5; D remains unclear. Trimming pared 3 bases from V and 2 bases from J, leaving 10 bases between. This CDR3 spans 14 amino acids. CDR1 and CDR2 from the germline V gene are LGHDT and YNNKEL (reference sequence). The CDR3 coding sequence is TGTGCCAGCAGCCATCTCGGGCCTCAAGAGACCCAGTACTTC. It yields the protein CASSHLGPQETQYF.

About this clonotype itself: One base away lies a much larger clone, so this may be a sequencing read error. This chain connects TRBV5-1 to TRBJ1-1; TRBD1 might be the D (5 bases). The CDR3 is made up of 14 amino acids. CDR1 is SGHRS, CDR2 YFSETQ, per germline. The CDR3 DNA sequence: TGCGCCAGCAGCTTTGAGGGGACGAACACTGAAGCTTCCTTT. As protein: CASSFEGTNTEASF.

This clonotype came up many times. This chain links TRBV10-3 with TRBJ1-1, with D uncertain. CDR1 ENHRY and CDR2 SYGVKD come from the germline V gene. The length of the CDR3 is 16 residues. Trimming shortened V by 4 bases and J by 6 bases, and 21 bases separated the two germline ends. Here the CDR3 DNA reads TGTGCCATCAGTGTGCAGTTATGGGATGGATGGGCTGAAGCTTTCTTT. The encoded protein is CAISVQLWDGWAEAFF.

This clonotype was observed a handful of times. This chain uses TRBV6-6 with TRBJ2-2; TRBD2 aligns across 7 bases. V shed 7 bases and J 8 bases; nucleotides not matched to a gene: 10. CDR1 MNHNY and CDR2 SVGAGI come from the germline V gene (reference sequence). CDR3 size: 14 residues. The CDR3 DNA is TGTGCCAGCAAGTGGACTAGAGCTAATGGGGAGCTGTTTTTT. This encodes CASKWTRANGELFF.

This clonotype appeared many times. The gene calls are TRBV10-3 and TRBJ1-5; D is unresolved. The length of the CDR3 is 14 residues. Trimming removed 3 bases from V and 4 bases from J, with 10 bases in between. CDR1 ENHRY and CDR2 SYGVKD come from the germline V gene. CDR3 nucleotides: TGTGCCATCAGTGACGGGATTTGGAATCAGCCCCAGCATTTT. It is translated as CAISDGIWNQPQHF.

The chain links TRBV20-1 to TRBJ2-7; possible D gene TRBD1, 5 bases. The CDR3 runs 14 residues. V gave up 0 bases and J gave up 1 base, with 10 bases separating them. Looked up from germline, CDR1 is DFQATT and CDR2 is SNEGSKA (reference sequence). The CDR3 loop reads CSAREMGPSYEQYF. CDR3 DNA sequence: TGCAGTGCTAGAGAAATGGGGCCTTCCTACGAGCAGTACTTC.

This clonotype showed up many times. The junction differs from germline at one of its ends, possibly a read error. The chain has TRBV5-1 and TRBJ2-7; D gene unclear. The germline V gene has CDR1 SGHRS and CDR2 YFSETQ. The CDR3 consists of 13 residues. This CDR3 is CASSLGTTYEQYF. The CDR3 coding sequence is TGTGCCAGTAGCCTTGGAACTACCTACGAGCAGTACTTC.

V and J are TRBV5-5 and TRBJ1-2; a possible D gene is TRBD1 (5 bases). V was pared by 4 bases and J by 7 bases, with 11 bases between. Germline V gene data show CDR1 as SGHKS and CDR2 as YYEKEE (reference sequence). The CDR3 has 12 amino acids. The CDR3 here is CASSAGGSGYTF. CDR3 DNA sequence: TGTGCCAGCAGCGCGGGGGGAAGTGGCTACACCTTC. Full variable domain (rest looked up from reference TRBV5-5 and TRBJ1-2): DAGVTQSPTHLIKTRGQQVTLRCSPISGHKSVSWYQQVLGQGPQFIFQYYEKEERGRGNFPDRFSARQFPNYSSELNVNALLLGDSALYLCASSAGGSGYTFGSGTRLTVV.

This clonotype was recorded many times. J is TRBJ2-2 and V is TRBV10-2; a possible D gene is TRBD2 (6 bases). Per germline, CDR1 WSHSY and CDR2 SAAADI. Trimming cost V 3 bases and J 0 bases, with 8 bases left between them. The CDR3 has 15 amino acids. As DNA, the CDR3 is TGCGCCAGCAGTGAAGGGACTGCGAACACCGGGGAGCTGTTTTTT. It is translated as CASSEGTANTGELFF.

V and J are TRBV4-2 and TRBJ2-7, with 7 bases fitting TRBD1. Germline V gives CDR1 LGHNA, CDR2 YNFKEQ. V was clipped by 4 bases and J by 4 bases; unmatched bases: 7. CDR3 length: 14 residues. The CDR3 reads CASSLMDRRYEQYF. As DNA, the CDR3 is TGTGCCAGCAGCCTTATGGACAGGAGGTACGAGCAGTACTTC.